The 14 T cell receptor beta chains presented below share a single source sample, sequenced in a study of blood T cell repertoires in COVID-19. Assay used: immunoSEQ multiplex PCR; TCRdb lists only in-frame clones, some missing. Altogether some 80,000 clones are present, almost 85% being singletons, with the ten largest covering approximately 12%. What was sequenced was peripheral blood. The receptor set was obtained from a man aged 80 or over with acute or convalescent COVID-19.

The rearrangement joins TRBV24-1 to TRBJ2-5; a possible D gene is TRBD2 (6 bases). Germline CDR1 and CDR2: KGHDR and SFDVKD. The CDR3 is 16 amino acids. Deletions cut 3 bases from V and 1 base from J, with 14 bases between. CDR3 DNA: TGTGCCACCAGTGATCTTAGCGGTGGGAGCCAAGAGACCCAGTACTTC. Residues: CATSDLSGGSQETQYF.

This rearrangement joins TRBV10-3 to TRBJ2-5, with TRBD2 identical over 14 bases. CDR3 length: 15 amino acids. Germline loops: CDR1 ENHRY, CDR2 SYGVKD. The V and J ends lost 6 bases and 5 bases, in that order; junction bases with no gene match: 5. As DNA, the CDR3 is TGTGCCATCAGGGGAGGGACTAGCGGGGGTGAGACCCAGTACTTC. Its translation: CAIRGGTSGGETQYF.

The J gene is TRBJ2-5, the V gene TRBV3-1 (or the pseudogene TRBV3-2); TRBD1 matches 9 bases. CDR1 and CDR2 (germline): LGHDT, YNNKEL (reference sequence). Trimming removed 10 bases from V and 2 bases from J; junction bases left unmatched: 5. The CDR3 totals 13 residues. CDR3: CAIGTGKQETQYF. The CDR3 nucleotides read TGTGCCATAGGGACAGGGAAACAAGAGACCCAGTACTTC.

The chain employs TRBV5-1 and TRBJ2-3; 9 nucleotides line up with TRBD2. With V trimmed by 2 bases and J by 5 bases, 6 bases remained unmatched. The V gene's germline CDR1 is SGHRS and CDR2 YFSETQ. The CDR3 has 15 amino acids. CDR3 DNA: TGCGCCAGCAGCTTTGGGACTAGCCTGGGAGATACGCAGTATTTT. This translates into CASSFGTSLGDTQYF.

The rearrangement links TRBV29-1 to TRBJ2-5; no firm D call. The V gene's germline CDR1 is SQVTM and CDR2 ANQGSEA. The CDR3 runs 13 residues. Trimming took off 0 bases at V and 4 bases at J, with 9 bases between the two ends. The CDR3 DNA reads TGCAGCGTTGAAGATGGTCGAGGAGAGACCCAGTACTTC. Translating gives CSVEDGRGETQYF.

This clone was seen a few times. The V and J genes are TRBV5-1 and TRBJ1-1; D may be TRBD1 (6 bases). From germline, CDR1 is SGHRS and CDR2 YFSETQ. Trimming stripped 4 bases from V and 5 bases from J, with 21 bases between. The CDR3 length is 16 residues. CDR3: CASSPSGTIDKTEAFF. CDR3 in DNA: TGCGCCAGCAGCCCGTCCGGGACAATCGATAAAACTGAAGCTTTCTTT.

This sequence joins TRBV9 and TRBJ2-2, with D perhaps matching TRBD2 (5 bases). The CDR3 extends over 15 amino acids. V gave up 7 bases and J gave up 3 bases, with 16 bases separating them. CDR1 SGDLS and CDR2 YYNGEE come from the germline V gene. The CDR3 here is CASSWTQVDTGELFF. The CDR3, as DNA: TGTGCCAGCTCTTGGACTCAAGTCGACACCGGGGAGCTGTTTTTT.

The gene calls are TRBV7-2 and TRBJ2-5; 8 bases map to TRBD1. CDR1 is SGHTA, CDR2 FQGNSA, per germline. V lost 1 base, J lost 5 bases, and 6 bases stayed unmatched. This CDR3 comprises 15 residues. The CDR3 here is CASSLEQGVWETQYF. The CDR3 DNA reads as TGTGCCAGCAGCTTAGAACAGGGGGTTTGGGAGACCCAGTACTTC.

This clone has a handful of counts. This rearrangement joins TRBV9 to TRBJ2-7; 10 nucleotides agree with TRBD1. The CDR3 contains 15 residues. After removal of 2 bases from V and 7 bases from J, the junction contained 9 bases not matched to a gene. Germline CDR1 and CDR2: SGDLS and YYNGEE. CDR3 sequence reads: CASSVTGTGAGEQYF. DNA for the CDR3: TGTGCCAGCAGCGTGACCGGGACAGGGGCCGGGGAGCAGTACTTC. The full variable domain, completed using reference TRBV9 and TRBJ2-7, is DSGVTQTPKHLITATGQRVTLRCSPRSGDLSVYWYQQSLDQGLQFLIQYYNGEERAKGNILERFSAQQFPDLHSELNLSSLELGDSALYFCASSVTGTGAGEQYFGPGTRLTVT.

In this sample, this clone turned up once. The chain recombines TRBV19 with TRBJ2-5; D possibly corresponds to TRBD1 (6 bases). Deletions cut 4 bases from V and 1 base from J, with 7 bases between. Germline V gene data show CDR1 as LNHDA and CDR2 as SQIVND (reference sequence). The CDR3 is made up of 13 amino acids. CDR3 loop: CASSTTGQETQYF. The CDR3, as DNA: TGTGCCAGTAGTACGACAGGCCAAGAGACCCAGTACTTC.

This chain connects TRBV27 to TRBJ1-6; TRBD1 matches at 7 bases. V gave up 2 bases and J gave up 7 bases; unmatched junction bases: 5. There are 15 residues in the CDR3. Germline V lookup: CDR1 MNHEY, CDR2 SMNVEV (reference sequence). For the CDR3, the DNA is TGTGCCAGCAGTTTAGTCCAGGGGGGAAATTCACCCCTCCACTTT. Amino acids: CASSLVQGGNSPLHF.

The rearrangement joins TRBV2 to TRBJ2-3, with 9 bases matching TRBD2. The V gene's germline CDR1 is SNHLY and CDR2 FYNNEI. Trimming took 3 bases from V and 6 from J; bases not matched to a gene: 7. The CDR3 runs to 15 residues. The DNA of the CDR3 is TGTGCCAGCAGTGAGGGCGGGGGGGCCTCCGATACGCAGTATTTT. Translation gives CASSEGGGASDTQYF.

The V call is TRBV2, the J call TRBJ1-2; 8 bases are a match to TRBD1. This CDR3 spans 12 amino acids. V shed 6 bases and J 6 bases; nucleotides not matched to a gene: 3. The germline V gene has CDR1 SNHLY and CDR2 FYNNEI. DNA of the CDR3: TGTGCCAGCAGACCGACAGGGGATGGCTACACCTTC. Translating it yields CASRPTGDGYTF. Complete variable domain (other parts from reference TRBV2 and TRBJ1-2): EPEVTQTPSHQVTQMGQEVILRCVPISNHLYFYWYRQILGQKVEFLVSFYNNEISEKSEIFDDQFSVERPDGSNFTLKIRSTKLEDSAMYFCASRPTGDGYTFGSGTRLTVV.

The V and J genes are TRBV2 and TRBJ2-3, with D possibly being TRBD1 (6 bases). With 7 bases removed from V and 3 bases from J, the gap between germline ends came to 11 bases. This CDR3 contains 13 residues. Germline V gene sequence: CDR1 SNHLY, CDR2 FYNNEI. In DNA, the CDR3 is TGTGCCAGCATGGGCAGGGGTACAGATACGCAGTATTTT. It translates to CASMGRGTDTQYF.